What follows describes a single T cell receptor beta chain. What it binds is not known. The data were obtained in a study of T and B cells in COVID-19 patients. Study-level results: Early severe-case samples and blood from mildly ill patients during symptoms were in short supply.

Blood genomic DNA input for TRB amplification was roughly 250-550 ng. BIOMED2 TRB-A/B primer pools were used in multiplex TRB PCR. TCRdb ran MiXCR on the multiplex PCR reads and lists one entry per CDR3 protein. The sample consists of 3,700 or so distinct CDR3 sequences, about 26% of them appearing once. V was pared by 6 bases and J by 3 bases, with 13 bases between. Germline V gives CDR1 MNHNS, CDR2 SASEGT. The CDR3 is made up of 14 amino acids. This clonotype originated in a human donor with active COVID-19. The donor label of this sample is uncertain. The sample was blood. The V call is TRBV6-1, the J call TRBJ2-3; tentative D call: TRBD2 (5 bases). The CDR3 DNA is TGTGCCAGCAGCCCCCCTACTAGAACAGATACGCAGTATTTT. This gives the protein CASSPPTRTDTQYF.